Listed here is a single TCR beta chain. Its antigen remains unidentified. This entry is derived from a study of T cell responses to AZD1222 COVID-19 vaccine. Points from the study as a whole: An increase in Spike-specific TCR breadth and depth was observed after two AZD1222 doses. No day 14 peak samples; only post-peak repertoires were characterized.

Measured with immunoSEQ multiplex PCR; TCRdb has only the in-frame clones, and not every one. The repertoire includes 65,000 to 100,000 clones, 85% to 95% of them detected once, and around 8% sits in the top ten. Second-dose groups at about 4 or about 12 weeks were pooled. Sequences were derived from peripheral blood, sampled 28 days after the second AZD1222 dose. The sequence derives from an adult who received the AZD1222 COVID-19 vaccine.

The CDR3 nucleotides read TGTGCCAGCAGTGAAGGAGTAATGTCCCAGCATTTT. It specifies CASSEGVMSQHF. V and J are TRBV6-1 and TRBJ1-5; D is ambiguous. Germline CDR1 MNHNS, CDR2 SASEGT. The germline V and J ends were trimmed by 1 base and 11 bases, with 9 bases remaining between them. This CDR3 has 12 residues.